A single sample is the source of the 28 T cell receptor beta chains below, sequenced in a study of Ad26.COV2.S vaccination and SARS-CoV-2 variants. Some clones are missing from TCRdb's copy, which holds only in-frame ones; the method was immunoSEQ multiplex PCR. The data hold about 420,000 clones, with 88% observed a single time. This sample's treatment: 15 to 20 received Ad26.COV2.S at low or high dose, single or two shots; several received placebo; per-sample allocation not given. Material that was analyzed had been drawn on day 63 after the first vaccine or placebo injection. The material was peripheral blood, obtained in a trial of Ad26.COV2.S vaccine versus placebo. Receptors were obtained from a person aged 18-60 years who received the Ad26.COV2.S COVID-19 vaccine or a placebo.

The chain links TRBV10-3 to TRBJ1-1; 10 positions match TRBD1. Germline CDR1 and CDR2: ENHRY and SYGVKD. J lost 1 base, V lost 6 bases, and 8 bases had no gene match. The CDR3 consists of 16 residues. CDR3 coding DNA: TGTGCCATCAGCGGGAGGGACAGGGGCGGGAACACTGAAGCTTTCTTT. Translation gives CAISGRDRGGNTEAFF.

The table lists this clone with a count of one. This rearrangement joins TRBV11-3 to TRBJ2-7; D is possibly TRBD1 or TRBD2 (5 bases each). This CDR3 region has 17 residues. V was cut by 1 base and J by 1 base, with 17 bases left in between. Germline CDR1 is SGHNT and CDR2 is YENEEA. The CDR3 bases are TGTGCCAGCAGCTTAGGTGGTGAGGGGCCCCTATCCTACGAGCAGTACTTC. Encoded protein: CASSLGGEGPLSYEQYF.

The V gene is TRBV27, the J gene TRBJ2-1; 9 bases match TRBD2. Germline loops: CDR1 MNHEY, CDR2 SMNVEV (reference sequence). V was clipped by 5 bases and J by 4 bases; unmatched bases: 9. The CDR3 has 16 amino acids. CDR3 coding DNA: TGTGCCAGCAGTGCCCGCGGGGGGGCCGCGTACAATGAGCAGTTCTTC. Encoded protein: CASSARGGAAYNEQFF.

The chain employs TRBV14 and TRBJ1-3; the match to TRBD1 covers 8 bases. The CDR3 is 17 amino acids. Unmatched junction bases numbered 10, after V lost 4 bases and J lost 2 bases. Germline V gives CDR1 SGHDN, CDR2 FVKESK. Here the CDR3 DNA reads TGTGCCAGCAGCCCTTATCGACAGGGGTCTCCTGGAAACACCATATATTTT. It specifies CASSPYRQGSPGNTIYF.

The CDR3 protein is CASTPGRQSNQPQHF. CDR3 bases: TGTGCCAGCACCCCGGGGAGGCAGAGCAATCAGCCCCAGCATTTT. The genes are TRBV6-5 and TRBJ1-5; D ambiguous. V shed 7 bases and J shed 1 base, with 14 bases lying between them. Germline V gene data show CDR1 as MNHEY and CDR2 as SVGAGI. The CDR3 has 15 amino acids.

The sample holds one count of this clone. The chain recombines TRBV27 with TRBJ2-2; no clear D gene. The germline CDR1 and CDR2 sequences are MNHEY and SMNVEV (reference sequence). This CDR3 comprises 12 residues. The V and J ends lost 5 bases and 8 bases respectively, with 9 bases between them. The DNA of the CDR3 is TGTGCCAGCAGTCCGCGTATTGGGGAGCTGTTTTTT. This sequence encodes CASSPRIGELFF.

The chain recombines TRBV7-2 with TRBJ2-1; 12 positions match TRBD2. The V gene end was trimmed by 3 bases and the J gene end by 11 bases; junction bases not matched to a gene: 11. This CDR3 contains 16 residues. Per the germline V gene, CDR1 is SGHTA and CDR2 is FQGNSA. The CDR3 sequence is CASSLVRPSGGAKQFF. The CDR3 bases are TGTGCCAGCAGCTTGGTCCGGCCTAGCGGGGGGGCCAAGCAGTTCTTC.

The CDR3 DNA follows: TGTGCCAGTAGACACGATACGGGACGCTCGAACACTGAAGCTTTCTTT. As protein: CASRHDTGRSNTEAFF. The chain is built from TRBV19 and TRBJ1-1, with D possibly TRBD1 on 5 matching bases. Trimming removed 6 bases at V and 1 base at J, with 18 bases between. The CDR3 runs 16 residues. Looked up from germline, CDR1 is LNHDA and CDR2 is SQIVND (reference sequence).

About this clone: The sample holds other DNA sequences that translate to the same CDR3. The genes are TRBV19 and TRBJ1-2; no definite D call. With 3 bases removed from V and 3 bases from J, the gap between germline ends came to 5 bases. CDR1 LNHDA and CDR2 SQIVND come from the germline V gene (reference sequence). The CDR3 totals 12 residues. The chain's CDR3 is CASSIGDYGYTF. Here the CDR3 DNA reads TGTGCCAGTAGTATCGGTGACTATGGCTACACCTTC.

The CDR3 nucleotides are TGTGCGACGGGGGTCACTAATGAAAAACTGTTTTTT. This codes for CATGVTNEKLFF. The gene calls are TRBV6-6 and TRBJ1-4; tentatively, D is TRBD1 (5 bases). Germline assignment: CDR1 MNHNY and CDR2 SVGAGI (reference sequence). CDR3 length equals 12 residues.

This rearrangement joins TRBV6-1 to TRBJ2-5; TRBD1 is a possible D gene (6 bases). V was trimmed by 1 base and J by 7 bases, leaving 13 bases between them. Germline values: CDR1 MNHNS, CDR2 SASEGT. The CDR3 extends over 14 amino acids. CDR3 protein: CASSEEQGIGTQYF. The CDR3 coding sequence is TGTGCCAGCAGTGAAGAACAGGGCATAGGGACCCAGTACTTC.

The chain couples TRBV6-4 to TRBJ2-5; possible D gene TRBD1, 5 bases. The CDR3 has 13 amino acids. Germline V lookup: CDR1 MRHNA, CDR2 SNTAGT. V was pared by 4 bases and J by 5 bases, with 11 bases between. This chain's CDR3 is CASSVNRGETQYF. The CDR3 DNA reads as TGTGCCAGCAGTGTTAATAGGGGCGAGACCCAGTACTTC.

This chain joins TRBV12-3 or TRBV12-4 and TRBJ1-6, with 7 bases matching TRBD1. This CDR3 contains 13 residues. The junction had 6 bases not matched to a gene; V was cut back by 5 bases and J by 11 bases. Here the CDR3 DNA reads TGTGCCAGCAGTCACCGACAGGGTCCACCCCTCCACTTT. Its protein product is CASSHRQGPPLHF.

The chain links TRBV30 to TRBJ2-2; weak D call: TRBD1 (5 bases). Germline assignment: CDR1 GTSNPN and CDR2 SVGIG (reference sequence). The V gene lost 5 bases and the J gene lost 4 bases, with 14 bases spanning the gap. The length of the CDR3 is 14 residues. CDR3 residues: CAWGAGVVTGELFF. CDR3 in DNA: TGTGCCTGGGGGGCTGGGGTTGTCACCGGGGAGCTGTTTTTT. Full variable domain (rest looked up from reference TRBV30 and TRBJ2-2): SQTIHQWPATLVQPVGSPLSLECTVEGTSNPNLYWYRQAAGRGLQLLFYSVGIGQISSEVPQNLSASRPQDRQFILSSKKLLLSDSGFYLCAWGAGVVTGELFFGEGSRLTVL.

The CDR3 DNA is TGCAGCGCCGCGACAGGAGGGAACACTGAAGCTTTCTTT. Amino acid sequence: CSAATGGNTEAFF. The chain couples TRBV29-1 to TRBJ1-1; D possibly corresponds to TRBD1 (6 bases). Trimming left V 7 bases short and J 1 base short, with 13 bases between. This CDR3 is built from 13 residues. CDR1 is SQVTM, CDR2 ANQGSEA, per germline.

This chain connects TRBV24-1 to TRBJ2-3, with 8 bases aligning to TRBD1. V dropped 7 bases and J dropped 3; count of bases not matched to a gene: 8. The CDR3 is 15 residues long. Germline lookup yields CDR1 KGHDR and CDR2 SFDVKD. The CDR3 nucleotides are TGTGCCACCAGCGGACAGGGAATAGTGACAGATACGCAGTATTTT. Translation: CATSGQGIVTDTQYF.

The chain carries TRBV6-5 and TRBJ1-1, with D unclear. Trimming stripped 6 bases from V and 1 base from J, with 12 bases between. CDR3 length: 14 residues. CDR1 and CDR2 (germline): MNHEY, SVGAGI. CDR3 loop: CASRLTPGNTEAFF. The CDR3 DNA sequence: TGTGCCAGCAGACTCACACCAGGGAACACTGAAGCTTTCTTT.

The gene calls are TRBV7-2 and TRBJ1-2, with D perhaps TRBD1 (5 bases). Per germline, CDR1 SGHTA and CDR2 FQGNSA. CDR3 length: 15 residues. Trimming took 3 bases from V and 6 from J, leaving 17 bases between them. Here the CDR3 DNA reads TGTGCCAGCAGCTTTTATGAGACTGGGGGGGATGGCTACACCTTC. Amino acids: CASSFYETGGDGYTF. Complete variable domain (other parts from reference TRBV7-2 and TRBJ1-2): GAGVSQSPSNKVTEKGKDVELRCDPISGHTALYWYRQSLGQGLEFLIYFQGNSAPDKSGLPSDRFSAERTGGSVSTLTIQRTQQEDSAVYLCASSFYETGGDGYTFGSGTRLTVV.

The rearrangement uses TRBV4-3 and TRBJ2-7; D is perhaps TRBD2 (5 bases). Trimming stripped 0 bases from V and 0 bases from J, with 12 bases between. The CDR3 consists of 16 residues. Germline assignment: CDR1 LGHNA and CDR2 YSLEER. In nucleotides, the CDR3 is TGCGCCAGCAGCCAAGATTCGAGTGGGAGCTCCTACGAGCAGTACTTC. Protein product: CASSQDSSGSSYEQYF.

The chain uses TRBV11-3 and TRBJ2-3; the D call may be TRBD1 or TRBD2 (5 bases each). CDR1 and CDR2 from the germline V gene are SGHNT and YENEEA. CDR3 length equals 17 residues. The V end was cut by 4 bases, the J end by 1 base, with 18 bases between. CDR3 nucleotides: TGTGCCAGCAGCTCCCCCCCACATCGGGACGGCACAGATACGCAGTATTTT. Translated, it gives CASSSPPHRDGTDTQYF. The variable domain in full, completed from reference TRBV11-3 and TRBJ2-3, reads EAGVVQSPRYKIIEKKQPVAFWCNPISGHNTLYWYLQNLGQGPELLIRYENEEAVDDSQLPKDRFSAERLKGVDSTLKIQPAELGDSAVYLCASSSPPHRDGTDTQYFGPGTRLTVL.

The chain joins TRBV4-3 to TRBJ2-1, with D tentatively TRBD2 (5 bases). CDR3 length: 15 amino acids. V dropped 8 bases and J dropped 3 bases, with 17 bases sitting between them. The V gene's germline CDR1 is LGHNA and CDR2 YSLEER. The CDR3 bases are TGCGCCAGCGGACTCCGGGCCGAGTTCTACAATGAGCAGTTCTTC. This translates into CASGLRAEFYNEQFF.

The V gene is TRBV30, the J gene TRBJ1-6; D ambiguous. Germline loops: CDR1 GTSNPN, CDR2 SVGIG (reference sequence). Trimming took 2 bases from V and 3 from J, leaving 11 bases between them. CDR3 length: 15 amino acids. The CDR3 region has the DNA TGTGCCTGGAGTCTCGCGTCCTTCTATAATTCACCCCTCCACTTT. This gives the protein CAWSLASFYNSPLHF.

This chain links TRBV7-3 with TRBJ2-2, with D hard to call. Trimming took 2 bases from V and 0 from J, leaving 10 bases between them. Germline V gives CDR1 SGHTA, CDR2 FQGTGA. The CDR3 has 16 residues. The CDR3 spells CASSLRAASNTGELFF. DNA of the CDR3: TGTGCCAGCAGCTTACGGGCAGCTTCGAACACCGGGGAGCTGTTTTTT. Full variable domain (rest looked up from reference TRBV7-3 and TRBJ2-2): GAGVSQTPSNKVTEKGKYVELRCDPISGHTALYWYRQSLGQGPEFLIYFQGTGAADDSGLPNDRFFAVRPEGSVSTLKIQRTERGDSAVYLCASSLRAASNTGELFFGEGSRLTVL.

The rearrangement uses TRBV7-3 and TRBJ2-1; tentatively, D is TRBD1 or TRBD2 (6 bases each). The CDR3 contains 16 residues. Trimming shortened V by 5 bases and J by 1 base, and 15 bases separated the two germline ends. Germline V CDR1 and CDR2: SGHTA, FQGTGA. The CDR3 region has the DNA TGTGCCAGCAGCCTAATGGGGGCGGGGTCCTACAATGAGCAGTTCTTC. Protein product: CASSLMGAGSYNEQFF.

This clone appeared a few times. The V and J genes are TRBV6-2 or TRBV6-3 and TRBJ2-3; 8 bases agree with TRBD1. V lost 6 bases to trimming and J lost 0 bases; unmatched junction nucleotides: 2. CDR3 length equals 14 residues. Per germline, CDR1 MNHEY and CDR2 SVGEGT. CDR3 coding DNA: TGTGCCAGCAGCAGGGGGCTTAGCACAGATACGCAGTATTTT. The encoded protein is CASSRGLSTDTQYF.

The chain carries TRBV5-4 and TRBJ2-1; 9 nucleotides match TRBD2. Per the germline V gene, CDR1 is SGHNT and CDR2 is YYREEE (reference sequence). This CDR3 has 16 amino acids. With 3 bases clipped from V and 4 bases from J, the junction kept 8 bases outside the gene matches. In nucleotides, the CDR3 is TGTGCCAGCAGCTCGGGAGGAGCGGGGGGTTACAATGAGCAGTTCTTC. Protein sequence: CASSSGGAGGYNEQFF.

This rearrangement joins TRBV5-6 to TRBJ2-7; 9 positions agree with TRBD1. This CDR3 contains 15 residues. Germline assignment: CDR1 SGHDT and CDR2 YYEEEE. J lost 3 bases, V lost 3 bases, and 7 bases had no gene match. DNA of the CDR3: TGTGCCAGCAGCTCGGAGGGACAGGGAATCTACGAGCAGTACTTC. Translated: CASSSEGQGIYEQYF.

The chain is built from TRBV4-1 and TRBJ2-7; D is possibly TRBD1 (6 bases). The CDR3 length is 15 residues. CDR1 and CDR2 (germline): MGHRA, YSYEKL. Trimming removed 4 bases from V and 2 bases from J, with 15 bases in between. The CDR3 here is CASSRAARGAYEQYF. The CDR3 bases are TGCGCCAGCAGCCGGGCGGCCAGGGGAGCCTACGAGCAGTACTTC.